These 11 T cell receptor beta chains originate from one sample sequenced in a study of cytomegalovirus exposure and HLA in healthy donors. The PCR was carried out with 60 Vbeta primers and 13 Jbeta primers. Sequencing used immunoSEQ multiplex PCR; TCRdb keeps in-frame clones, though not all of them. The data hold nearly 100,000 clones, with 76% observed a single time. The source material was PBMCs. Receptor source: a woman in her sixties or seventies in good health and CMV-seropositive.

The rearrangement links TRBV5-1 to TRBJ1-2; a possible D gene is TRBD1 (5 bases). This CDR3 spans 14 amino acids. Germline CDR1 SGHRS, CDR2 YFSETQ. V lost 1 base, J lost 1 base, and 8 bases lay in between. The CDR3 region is CASSLSDSNYGYTF. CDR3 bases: TGCGCCAGCAGCTTGTCCGACAGTAACTATGGCTACACCTTC.

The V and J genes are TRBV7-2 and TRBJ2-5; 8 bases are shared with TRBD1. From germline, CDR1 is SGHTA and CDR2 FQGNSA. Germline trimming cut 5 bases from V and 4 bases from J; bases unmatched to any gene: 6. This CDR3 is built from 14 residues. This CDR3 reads CASSPDRVVETQYF. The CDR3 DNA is TGTGCCAGCAGCCCGGACAGGGTCGTAGAGACCCAGTACTTC.

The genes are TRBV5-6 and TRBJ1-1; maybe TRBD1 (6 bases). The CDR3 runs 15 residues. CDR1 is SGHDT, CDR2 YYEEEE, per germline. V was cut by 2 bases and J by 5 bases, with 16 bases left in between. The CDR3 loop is CASSFSWGQITEAFF. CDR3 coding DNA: TGTGCCAGCAGCTTTTCGTGGGGACAAATTACTGAAGCTTTCTTT.

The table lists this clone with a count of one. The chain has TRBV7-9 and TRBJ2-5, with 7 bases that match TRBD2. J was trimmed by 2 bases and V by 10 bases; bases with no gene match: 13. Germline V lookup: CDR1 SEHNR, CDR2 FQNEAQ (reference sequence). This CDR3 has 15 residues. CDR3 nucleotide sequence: TGTGCCACGTCGGGAGGTGACCGAACACAAGAGACCCAGTACTTC. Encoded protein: CATSGGDRTQETQYF. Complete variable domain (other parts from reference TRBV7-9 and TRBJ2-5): DTGVSQNPRHKITKRGQNVTFRCDPISEHNRLYWYRQTLGQGPEFLTYFQNEAQLEKSRLLSDRFSAERPKGSFSTLEIQRTEQGDSAMYLCATSGGDRTQETQYFGPGTRLLVL.

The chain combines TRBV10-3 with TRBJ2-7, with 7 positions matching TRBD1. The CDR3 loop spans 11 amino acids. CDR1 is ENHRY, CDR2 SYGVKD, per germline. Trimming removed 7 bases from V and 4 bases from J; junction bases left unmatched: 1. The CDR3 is CAITTGYEQYF. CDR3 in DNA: TGTGCCATCACGACAGGGTACGAGCAGTACTTC.

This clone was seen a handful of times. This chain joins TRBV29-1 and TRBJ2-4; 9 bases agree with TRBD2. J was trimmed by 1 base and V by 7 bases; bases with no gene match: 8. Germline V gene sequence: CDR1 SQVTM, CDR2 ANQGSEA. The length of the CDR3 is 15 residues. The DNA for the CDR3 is TGCAGCGGGATACTAGCGGGCAAGGCCAAAAACATTCAGTACTTC. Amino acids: CSGILAGKAKNIQYF.

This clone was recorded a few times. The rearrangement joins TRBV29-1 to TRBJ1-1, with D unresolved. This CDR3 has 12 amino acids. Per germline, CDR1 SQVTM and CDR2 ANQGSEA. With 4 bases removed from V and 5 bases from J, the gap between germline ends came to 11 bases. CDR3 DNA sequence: TGCAGCGTTGCACCCACGAGTACTGAAGCTTTCTTT. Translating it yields CSVAPTSTEAFF.

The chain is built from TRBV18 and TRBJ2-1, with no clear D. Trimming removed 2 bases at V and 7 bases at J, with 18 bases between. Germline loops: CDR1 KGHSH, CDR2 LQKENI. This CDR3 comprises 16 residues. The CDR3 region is CASSPMSRSFQNEQFF. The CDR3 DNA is TGTGCCAGCTCACCAATGTCTAGAAGCTTTCAGAATGAGCAGTTCTTC.

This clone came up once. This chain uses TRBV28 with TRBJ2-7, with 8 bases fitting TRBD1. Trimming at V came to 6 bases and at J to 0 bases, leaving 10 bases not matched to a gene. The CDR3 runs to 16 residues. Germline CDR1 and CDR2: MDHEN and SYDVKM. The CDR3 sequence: CASSPRDRGISYEQYF. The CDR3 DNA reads TGTGCCAGCAGCCCGAGAGACAGGGGCATCTCCTACGAGCAGTACTTC. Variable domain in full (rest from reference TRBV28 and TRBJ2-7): DVKVTQSSRYLVKRTGEKVFLECVQDMDHENMFWYRQDPGLGLRLIYFSYDVKMKEKGDIPEGYSVSREKKERFSLILESASTNQTSMYLCASSPRDRGISYEQYFGPGTRLTVT.

The chain's CDR3 is CASSLPMNTEAFF. The DNA for the CDR3 is TGTGCCAGCAGCTTACCCATGAACACTGAAGCTTTCTTT. The V call is TRBV7-9, the J call TRBJ1-1; D call uncertain. The V end lost 2 bases, the J end lost 0 bases, and 4 bases lay between the germline ends. Germline V gene lookup returns CDR1 SEHNR and CDR2 FQNEAQ (reference sequence). The CDR3 has 13 amino acids.

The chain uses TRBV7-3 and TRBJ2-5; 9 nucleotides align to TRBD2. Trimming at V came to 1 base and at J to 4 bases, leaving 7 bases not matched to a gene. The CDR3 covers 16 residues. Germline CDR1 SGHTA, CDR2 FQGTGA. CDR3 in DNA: TGTGCCAGCAGCTTAAGGGCGGGAGGGCCGGGAGAGACCCAGTACTTC. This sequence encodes CASSLRAGGPGETQYF. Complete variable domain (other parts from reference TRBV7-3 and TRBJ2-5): GAGVSQTPSNKVTEKGKYVELRCDPISGHTALYWYRQSLGQGPEFLIYFQGTGAADDSGLPNDRFFAVRPEGSVSTLKIQRTERGDSAVYLCASSLRAGGPGETQYFGPGTRLLVL.